Reported below is one T cell receptor beta chain. This clonotype was seen at least ten times. The antigen this receptor binds is unknown. No clone much larger than this one lies a single base away; base qualities are absent. The V end loses 6 bases and the J end loses 0 bases, and a stretch of 13 bases separates them. Based on the germline V gene (reference sequence), the CDR1 and CDR2 sequences are LGHDT and YNNKEL. The CDR3, from cysteine to phenylalanine, totals 15 residues. Of all the DNA, just the CDR3 is kept, 45 bases in frame from base 1. This entry is derived from a study of T cells in Graves' hyperthyroidism and ophthalmopathy (dated by TCRdb to the late 2010s). Describing the broader study: Peripheral blood samples were taken at initial diagnosis, before any treatment was given. The paper reports TCR Vbeta CDR3 sequencing of approximately 140 peripheral blood samples: around 41 ophthalmopathy, under 80 hyperthyroidism and around 17 progressor patients. The roughly 100 discovery patients were randomly divided into training and test sets at a 7:3 ratio. Prospective prediction of ophthalmopathy was tested in an independent validation cohort of fewer than 20 hyperthyroidism patients and roughly 16 patients who later progressed to ophthalmopathy. Once sampling was done, hyperthyroidism patients were given methimazole at a starting dose of 30 mg daily, whereas ophthalmopathy patients were given high-dose intravenous methylprednisolone. In six Graves' hyperthyroidism patients, the study also compared T-cell repertoires from thyroid tissue with T-cell repertoires from blood. A discovery cohort of fewer than 110 patients, roughly 45 with Graves' ophthalmopathy and over 55 with stable Graves' hyperthyroidism, was used to find distinguishing TCR V-J signatures.

Moderately to severely active disease, a Clinical Activity Score of at least 3, a NOSPECS grade of at least 4, and a duration under 3 months were present in ophthalmopathy patients. Any patient with an uncontrolled infection, another autoimmune disease, pregnancy or lactation was excluded. Diagnoses relied on clinical symptoms, serum thyroxine and TRAb, thyroid ultrasound and orbital computed tomography. PBMCs were isolated from 10 ml of fresh peripheral blood by Ficoll-Paque density gradient centrifugation. Trizol reagent was used to extract total RNA, and RNA quality was then checked on an Agilent 2100 Bioanalyzer. Broad study findings and their caveats: A 13 V-J signature model separated ophthalmopathy from stable hyperthyroidism, with approximately 87% sensitivity and about 81% specificity in cross-validation and 80%/75% in testing. Most expanded thyroid clonotypes (frequency above 0.001) were also found in blood, which suggests that blood repertoires may mirror thyroid immune responses. No statistical method was used to fix the sample size in advance, and group allocation was not hidden from the investigators. In validation, progression to ophthalmopathy was predicted by the model with 70.59% sensitivity and around 75% specificity, a median of roughly 6 months before onset.

TCR beta CDR3 regions were amplified from RNA transcripts. A first-round RT-PCR of the TCR CDR3 used the HTBI primer set with the Qiagen OneStep RT-PCR kit. The libraries were constructed in a second round of multiplex PCR and then size-selected and purified. The libraries were sequenced on an Illumina HiSeq2000 using paired-end 100 bp reads. Per the original workflow: SOAPnuke was used to process the raw data, throwing out any read that contained adapters or uncalled bases, had a mean Phred below 15, or lacked an exact constant-primer or identifier match. COPE v1.2.5 was used to merge high-quality paired reads, and clonotypes were defined as unique nucleotide sequences. MiTCR v1.1 was used to align clonotypes to the IMGT TRBV, TRBD and TRBJ reference segments. Analysis was restricted to V-J combinations with a frequency above 0.0001, which covered approximately 99% of repertoires. A TCS score was defined as the ratio of F50 (clonal expansion) to E x V (chaos), with BLOSUM62-based TCRdist applied between CDR3 peptides within each V-J. Welch's t-statistics and random forest reduced 450 to 600 V-J features to 13, which were used in a naive Bayes classifier (R e1071). The public reads were run again by TCRdb, first through fastp at Q25 and then through MiXCR, and only productive beta chains were kept. For every CDR3 protein sequence, its rows merge into one entry that carries the most common genes and DNA. TCRdb, not the original authors, processed these V and J calls. The sample table shows fewer than 450,000 distinct CDR3 sequences, and about an eighth are seen once. The ten most abundant clones make up around 28% of the sample.

Material: blood. The TCR originated in a man aged 50 or older with Graves' ophthalmopathy. This sequence uses TRBV3-1 and TRBJ2-3, and TRBD2 may be the D gene, going by 6 matching bases. The nucleotide sequence reads TGTGCCAGCAGGCCGCGGGGAGTTAGCACAGATACGCAGTATTTT. Translated, it gives CASRPRGVSTDTQYF.